These 27 T cell receptor beta chains were all obtained from the same sample, sequenced in a study of T cells after yellow fever vaccination. TCRdb independently ran MiXCR on the 5' RACE reads; one entry per CDR3 protein. The sample lists some 260,000 distinct CDR3 sequences, roughly 5.2% seen once, with roughly 3.5% in the top ten. This sample comprised CD4+ T cells sorted from PBMCs, obtained on the day of the yellow fever booster vaccination. These receptors originate from a man between 18 and 35 years old who received the YFV17D yellow fever vaccine.

This clonotype was recorded a few times. The chain is built from TRBV29-1 and TRBJ1-1, with no clear D. The germline V gene encodes CDR1 SQVTM and CDR2 ANQGSEA. There are 10 residues in the CDR3. V was cut by 8 bases and J by 3 bases, with 7 bases left in between. CDR3 region: CSSRDTEAFF. Written as DNA, the CDR3 is TGCAGCTCGCGGGACACTGAAGCTTTCTTT.

This clonotype was counted between two and nine times. The chain links TRBV6-5 to TRBJ1-2; D possibly corresponds to TRBD1 (6 bases). CDR3 length: 14 residues. Germline V gene lookup returns CDR1 MNHEY and CDR2 SVGAGI. V shed 6 bases and J shed 4 bases, with 15 bases lying between them. CDR3 sequence (DNA): TGTGCCAGCAGCCGAACAGGGACTATCTATGGCTACACCTTC. It encodes CASSRTGTIYGYTF.

The chain uses TRBV19 and TRBJ2-1; D tentatively reads TRBD1 or TRBD2 (5 bases each). The CDR3 runs 13 residues. V was trimmed by 9 bases and J by 2 bases, leaving 11 bases between them. CDR1 LNHDA and CDR2 SQIVND come from the germline V gene (reference sequence). As DNA, the CDR3 is TGTGCCAGCAGAGGGGTGACCTACAATGAGCAGTTCTTC. Translated, it gives CASRGVTYNEQFF. The full variable domain, in which reference TRBV19 and TRBJ2-1 provide the parts outside the CDR3, is DGGITQSPKYLFRKEGQNVTLSCEQNLNHDAMYWYRQDPGQGLRLIYYSQIVNDFQKGDIAEGYSVSREKKESFPLTVTSAQKNPTAFYLCASRGVTYNEQFFGPGTRLTVL.

The CDR3 here is CASSPGLLGLRETQYF. CDR3 DNA sequence: TGTGCCAGCAGCCCCGGTTTGCTGGGGTTGAGGGAGACCCAGTACTTC. The chain uses TRBV12-3 or TRBV12-4 and TRBJ2-5, with D unclear. The CDR3 length is 16 residues. Deletions cut 6 bases from V and 5 bases from J, with 22 bases between.

This clonotype occurred a few times. V gene TRBV25-1 combines with J gene TRBJ1-2; D might be TRBD1 (5 bases). Per germline, CDR1 MGHDK and CDR2 SYGVNS. The CDR3 is made up of 14 amino acids. V was trimmed by 3 bases and J by 7 bases, leaving 15 bases between them. Here the CDR3 reads CASSDSRRGSGYTF. The DNA for the CDR3 is TGTGCCAGCAGTGATTCCCGGAGGGGTTCTGGCTACACCTTC.

This clonotype showed up just a few times. The chain carries TRBV6-2 or TRBV6-3 and TRBJ2-3, with 11 bases lining up with TRBD2. CDR1 MNHEY and CDR2 SVGEGT come from the germline V gene. This CDR3 comprises 15 residues. Trimming removed 2 bases from V and 5 bases from J; junction bases left unmatched: 3. The CDR3 protein is CASSYAGLAVDTQYF. CDR3 DNA sequence: TGTGCCAGCAGTTACGCGGGACTAGCGGTAGATACGCAGTATTTT.

This clonotype was detected a few times. The V call is TRBV7-2, the J call TRBJ2-2; 7 bases match TRBD1. V lost 1 base to trimming and J lost 1 base; unmatched junction nucleotides: 6. The germline V gene encodes CDR1 SGHTA and CDR2 FQGNSA. The CDR3 length is 17 residues. For the CDR3, the DNA is TGTGCCAGCAGCTTAGTTATTACAGGGGTGAACACCGGGGAGCTGTTTTTT. Its translation is CASSLVITGVNTGELFF.

This clonotype appeared a few times. This sequence joins TRBV7-8 and TRBJ2-5, with D possibly matching TRBD2 (6 bases). CDR1 SGHVS and CDR2 FQNEAQ come from the germline V gene. V was pared by 4 bases and J by 7 bases, with 13 bases between. This CDR3 spans 13 amino acids. The CDR3 loop reads CASSYLPGGTQYF. CDR3 DNA: TGTGCCAGCAGCTATTTGCCCGGGGGGACCCAGTACTTC.

This clonotype has at least ten counts. At one of its ends the junction is not consistent with the germline gene, which may arise from a read error. V is TRBV10-3 and J is TRBJ1-6; D is undetermined. Germline CDR1 is ENHRY and CDR2 is SYGVKD. The CDR3 loop spans 13 amino acids. The CDR3 sequence: CAISTGSNAPLHF. In DNA form, the CDR3 reads TGTGCCATCTCAACCGGAAGTAATGCACCCCTCCACTTT.

Ten or more counts support this clonotype. The gene calls are TRBV18 and TRBJ2-3; TRBD1 aligns across 9 bases. This CDR3 is 15 amino acids long. CDR1 KGHSH and CDR2 LQKENI come from the germline V gene. V trimming: 2 bases; J trimming: 6 bases; junction bases outside the gene matches: 6. CDR3 in DNA: TGTGCCAGCTCACCAGCAACAGGGGGCTGGGATACGCAGTATTTT. Its protein is CASSPATGGWDTQYF. The complete variable domain, with remaining parts taken from reference TRBV18 and TRBJ2-3, reads NAGVMQNPRHLVRRRGQEARLRCSPMKGHSHVYWYRQLPEEGLKFMVYLQKENIIDESGMPKERFSAEFPKEGPSILRIQQVVRGDSAAYFCASSPATGGWDTQYFGPGTRLTVL.

This clonotype was picked up many times. J is TRBJ2-7 and V is TRBV7-9, with D perhaps TRBD1 or TRBD2 (7 bases each). CDR1 and CDR2 from the germline V gene are SEHNR and FQNEAQ (reference sequence). The CDR3 runs to 16 residues. The germline V and J ends were trimmed by 1 base and 3 bases, with 16 bases remaining between them. CDR3 sequence: CASSLGRGTEIYEQYF. CDR3 coding DNA: TGTGCCAGCAGCTTAGGGCGGGGGACAGAGATCTACGAGCAGTACTTC.

This clonotype was recorded at least ten times. V usage is TRBV10-3 and J usage is TRBJ1-1; no definite D call. Trimming shortened V by 6 bases and J by 1 base, and 6 bases separated the two germline ends. This CDR3 has 12 amino acids. Germline V lookup: CDR1 ENHRY, CDR2 SYGVKD. The CDR3 reads CAIRQQNTEAFF. In nucleotides, the CDR3 is TGTGCCATCAGACAGCAGAACACTGAAGCTTTCTTT.

This clonotype was detected only a few times. J is TRBJ2-2 and V is TRBV3-1; no firm D call. Trimming took off 4 bases at V and 1 base at J, with 7 bases between the two ends. The germline V gene has CDR1 LGHDT and CDR2 YNNKEL (reference sequence). The CDR3 extends over 14 amino acids. The DNA for the CDR3 is TGTGCCAGCAGCCCGCAGGTGAACACCGGGGAGCTGTTTTTT. The encoded protein is CASSPQVNTGELFF.

This clonotype was observed many times. This chain uses TRBV18 with TRBJ2-6; D not certain. This CDR3 has 17 amino acids. Germline V gene sequence: CDR1 KGHSH, CDR2 LQKENI. The germline V and J ends were trimmed by 3 bases and 0 bases, with 12 bases remaining between them. The CDR3 reads CASSPNSQSSGANVLTF. In DNA form, the CDR3 reads TGTGCCAGCTCACCGAACTCCCAGTCCTCTGGGGCCAACGTCCTGACTTTC.

This clonotype was counted at least ten times. DNA for the CDR3: TGTGCCAGCAGCTTAGCGTCGAACACCGGGGAGCTGTTTTTT. Its protein is CASSLASNTGELFF. V gene TRBV7-2 combines with J gene TRBJ2-2; D is unresolved. Per germline, CDR1 SGHTA and CDR2 FQGNSA. V lost 0 bases to trimming and J lost 0 bases, with 2 bases between them. CDR3 length: 14 amino acids.

At least ten counts were recorded for this clonotype. CDR3 loop: CSARDPTESSYEQYV. The CDR3 DNA sequence: TGCAGTGCTAGAGATCCCACAGAGTCTTCCTACGAGCAGTACGTC. The chain joins TRBV20-1 to TRBJ2-7; D is uncertain. Trimming shortened V by 0 bases and J by 1 base, and 13 bases separated the two germline ends. The CDR3 has 15 residues. Germline lookup yields CDR1 DFQATT and CDR2 SNEGSKA (reference sequence).

This chain links TRBV27 with TRBJ2-7; maybe TRBD1 (7 bases). The V end lost 6 bases, the J end lost 3 bases, and 21 bases lay between the germline ends. Germline assignment: CDR1 MNHEY and CDR2 SMNVEV (reference sequence). CDR3 length: 16 residues. The CDR3 nucleotides read TGTGCCAGCAGCCATGCAGGGGGGCTGCTAGGCTACGAGCAGTACGTC. Translated: CASSHAGGLLGYEQYV.

This clonotype was seen ten or more times. The chain employs TRBV7-2 and TRBJ1-3; D is possibly TRBD1 (6 bases). Trimming took off 5 bases at V and 1 base at J, with 12 bases between the two ends. The CDR3 is 15 residues long. Germline V lookup: CDR1 SGHTA, CDR2 FQGNSA. The CDR3, as DNA: TGTGCCAGCAGCAATCGCAGGGGATCTGGAAACACCATATATTTT. It yields the protein CASSNRRGSGNTIYF.

This clonotype occurred a few times. A read error may account for a junction end that differs from germline. This chain connects TRBV11-2 to TRBJ1-3; D not resolved. Germline loops: CDR1 SGHAT, CDR2 FQNNGV. The CDR3 loop spans 15 amino acids. CDR3: CASRPSHGSGNTISF. Here the CDR3 DNA reads TGTGCCAGCAGGCCGTCCCACGGGTCTGGAAACACCATATCTTTT.

This clonotype has a handful of counts. The chain employs TRBV20-1 and TRBJ2-1; 8 positions match TRBD2. This CDR3 has 14 amino acids. Losses at the gene ends were 6 bases for V and 8 bases for J; bases not matched to a gene: 12. Looked up from germline, CDR1 is DFQATT and CDR2 is SNEGSKA (reference sequence). The CDR3 reads CSAEQRGTRDEQFF. CDR3 coding DNA: TGCAGTGCGGAGCAGCGGGGGACCAGGGATGAGCAGTTCTTC.

The table lists this clonotype with a few counts. This sequence joins TRBV6-5 and TRBJ1-3; D may be TRBD1 (5 bases). Trimming removed 8 bases from V and 0 bases from J, with 14 bases in between. Germline-derived CDR1 and CDR2 are MNHEY and SVGAGI. The CDR3 consists of 15 residues. In DNA form, the CDR3 reads TGTGCCAGCGGGGACCAAACTTCCTCTGGAAACACCATATATTTT. Protein product: CASGDQTSSGNTIYF.

The chain is built from TRBV30 and TRBJ2-5, with D maybe TRBD2 (5 bases). Germline values: CDR1 GTSNPN, CDR2 SVGIG (reference sequence). The CDR3 is 14 amino acids. Trimming pared 0 bases from V and 9 bases from J, leaving 17 bases between. CDR3 loop: CAWSVSRAPEAQYF. The CDR3 nucleotides read TGTGCCTGGAGTGTGAGTAGGGCCCCGGAGGCCCAGTACTTC. The full variable domain, completed using reference TRBV30 and TRBJ2-5, is SQTIHQWPATLVQPVGSPLSLECTVEGTSNPNLYWYRQAAGRGLQLLFYSVGIGQISSEVPQNLSASRPQDRQFILSSKKLLLSDSGFYLCAWSVSRAPEAQYFGPGTRLLVL.

In regard to this clonotype: One end of the junction fails to match germline, which may point to a read error. The rearrangement uses TRBV5-4 and TRBJ2-7, with D uncertain. This CDR3 has 10 amino acids. CDR1 SGHNT and CDR2 YYREEE come from the germline V gene (reference sequence). CDR3 coding DNA: TGTGCCAGCAGCTTATCCGAGAAGTACTTC. It yields the protein CASSLSEKYF.

Many counts were recorded for this clonotype. V gene TRBV7-9 combines with J gene TRBJ1-2, with 7 bases identical to TRBD1. The CDR3 covers 13 residues. Trimming removed 5 bases from V and 2 bases from J; junction bases left unmatched: 2. Germline values: CDR1 SEHNR, CDR2 FQNEAQ (reference sequence). The DNA of the CDR3 is TGTGCCAGCAGCCTCAGGGGGAACTATGGCTACACCTTC. It specifies CASSLRGNYGYTF.

This chain links TRBV4-1 with TRBJ2-5, with 7 bases that match TRBD2. Germline V lookup: CDR1 MGHRA, CDR2 YSYEKL. The J segment lost 3 bases and the V segment lost 4 bases, leaving 5 bases of the junction unmatched. The CDR3 totals 14 residues. The CDR3 here is CASSRGGLEETQYF. As DNA, the CDR3 is TGCGCCAGCAGCCGGGGGGGGTTGGAAGAGACCCAGTACTTC.

V usage is TRBV27 and J usage is TRBJ2-3; D may be TRBD2 (7 bases). This CDR3 spans 12 amino acids. With 7 bases removed from V and 8 bases from J, the gap between germline ends came to 13 bases. From germline, CDR1 is MNHEY and CDR2 SMNVEV (reference sequence). CDR3 region: CASTGGGGTQYF. The CDR3 DNA is TGTGCCAGCACGGGGGGCGGGGGTACGCAGTATTTT.

The table lists this clonotype with many counts. The chain has TRBV20-1 and TRBJ2-4; D tentatively fits TRBD1 or TRBD2 (6 bases each). Germline V gives CDR1 DFQATT, CDR2 SNEGSKA (reference sequence). The CDR3 contains 15 residues. V lost 0 bases and J lost 0, with 9 bases in between. The CDR3 sequence is CSARDEGGAKNIQYF. In nucleotides, the CDR3 is TGCAGTGCTAGAGATGAGGGGGGAGCCAAAAACATTCAGTACTTC.